The present T cell receptor (beta chain) was sequenced within a study of blood T cells in healthy people across ages. In germline, CDR1 is KGHSH, CDR2 LQKENI. Trimming removed 3 bases from V and 6 bases from J; junction bases left unmatched: 14. The CDR3 length is 16 residues. Combining a sample-barcoded 5' primer with a J-beta primer mix, a second PCR ran for 7 to 11 cycles. Each CDR3 protein is one row after TCRdb ran MiXCR on the 5' RACE reads. The sample includes some 1.5 million distinct CDR3 sequences, roughly 30% of them seen just once. This TCR was sampled from a woman aged 25 to 39 in good health. The V and J genes are TRBV18 and TRBJ2-7, with TRBD1 matching over 7 bases. Sequenced sample: blood. This CDR3 is CASSPEQGSPHVEQYF. The CDR3 DNA reads as TGTGCCAGCTCACCGGAACAGGGGTCCCCTCATGTCGAGCAGTACTTC.